The 19 T cell receptor beta chains below all came from one sample that was sequenced in a study of molecular identifiers for immune sequencing clone quantification. TCRdb analysed the PCR reads with MiXCR anew, one entry per CDR3 protein. The table has some 580,000 distinct CDR3 sequences, roughly 23% seen once. The material sequenced was naive CD8+ T cells from blood, with Jurkat cell RNA spiked in. Documented subset: FACS-sorted CD8+CD4-CCR7+CD45RA+ naive T cells. The receptors here all came from a human donor in good health. Some libraries in this study had Jurkat cell RNA spiked in.

This clonotype was picked up many times. The chain combines TRBV30 with TRBJ2-1; the D gene is possibly TRBD1 (6 bases). V lost 2 bases and J lost 2, with 13 bases in between. The CDR3 is 15 amino acids. The V gene's germline CDR1 is GTSNPN and CDR2 SVGIG (reference sequence). The CDR3 loop is CAWSPVGGAYNEQFF. CDR3 bases: TGTGCCTGGAGTCCCGTTGGGGGCGCCTACAATGAGCAGTTCTTC.

This clonotype was detected many times. This sequence joins TRBV7-2 and TRBJ2-7; no definite D call. Germline-derived CDR1 and CDR2 are SGHTA and FQGNSA. V gave up 5 bases and J gave up 0 bases, with 20 bases separating them. The CDR3 is made up of 17 amino acids. As DNA, the CDR3 is TGTGCCAGCAGCCTCGAACGTCTTGGCCTCAGCTCCTACGAGCAGTACTTC. This translates into CASSLERLGLSSYEQYF. The full variable domain, in which reference TRBV7-2 and TRBJ2-7 provide the parts outside the CDR3, is GAGVSQSPSNKVTEKGKDVELRCDPISGHTALYWYRQSLGQGLEFLIYFQGNSAPDKSGLPSDRFSAERTGGSVSTLTIQRTQQEDSAVYLCASSLERLGLSSYEQYFGPGTRLTVT.

On this clonotype itself: It may be a read error: a sequence one base away is much more abundant. V usage is TRBV14 and J usage is TRBJ1-1; tentative D call: TRBD1 (5 bases). There are 15 residues in the CDR3. From germline, CDR1 is SGHDN and CDR2 FVKESK. Trimming pared 0 bases from V and 6 bases from J, leaving 14 bases between. The chain's CDR3 is CASSQEGVVVAEAFF. The DNA of the CDR3 is TGTGCCAGCAGCCAAGAGGGGGTTGTGGTCGCTGAAGCTTTCTTT. Full variable domain (outside the CDR3, taken from reference TRBV14 and TRBJ1-1): EAGVTQFPSHSVIEKGQTVTLRCDPISGHDNLYWYRRVMGKEIKFLLHFVKESKQDESGMPNNRFLAERTGGTYSTLKVQPAELEDSGVYFCASSQEGVVVAEAFFGQGTRLTVV.

This clonotype was recorded at least ten times. The genes are TRBV9 and TRBJ1-1, with no clear D. This CDR3 is 14 amino acids long. Germline CDR1 is SGDLS and CDR2 is YYNGEE. Trimming took 3 bases from V and 1 from J, leaving 10 bases between them. The CDR3 sequence: CASSARSSNTEAFF. CDR3 DNA sequence: TGTGCCAGCAGCGCCAGGAGCTCGAACACTGAAGCTTTCTTT. The entire variable domain, with the rest obtained from reference TRBV9 and TRBJ1-1, is as follows: DSGVTQTPKHLITATGQRVTLRCSPRSGDLSVYWYQQSLDQGLQFLIQYYNGEERAKGNILERFSAQQFPDLHSELNLSSLELGDSALYFCASSARSSNTEAFFGQGTRLTVV.

This clonotype was observed many times. The genes are TRBV12-3 or TRBV12-4 and TRBJ1-1, with 8 bases fitting TRBD1. This CDR3 is 13 amino acids long. With V trimmed by 5 bases and J by 6 bases, 5 bases remained unmatched. CDR3 nucleotides: TGTGCCAGCAGTCAGGGGGCTCGGGCTGAAGCTTTCTTT. Protein sequence: CASSQGARAEAFF.

The J gene is TRBJ1-2, the V gene TRBV12-5; D ambiguous. V gave up 4 bases and J gave up 1 base, with 7 bases separating them. The length of the CDR3 is 13 residues. Germline V lookup: CDR1 LGHNT, CDR2 FRNRAP. The CDR3 coding sequence is TGTGCTAGTGGTTCGCTGGATAACTATGGCTACACCTTC. Translating gives CASGSLDNYGYTF.

In its sample, this clonotype was seen once. Being one base from a much bigger clone, this may be a read error. The chain is built from TRBV7-6 and TRBJ1-1; 7 nucleotides align to TRBD1. Germline CDR1 reads SGHVS; CDR2 reads FNYEAQ. The CDR3 totals 14 residues. The CDR3 region is CASSPDRLNTEVFF. CDR3 nucleotides: TGTGCCAGCAGCCCGGACAGGTTGAACACTGAAGTTTTCTTT.

This clonotype has only a few counts. A read error may account for a junction end that differs from germline. The gene calls are TRBV4-3 and TRBJ1-2; D gene ambiguous. Germline V CDR1 and CDR2: LGHNA, YSLEER. CDR3 length: 14 amino acids. The CDR3: CASSQENNNYDYTF. The DNA for the CDR3 is TGCGCCAGCAGCCAAGAGAACAATAACTATGACTACACCTTC.

This clonotype was seen many times. This chain links TRBV9 with TRBJ2-2; no clear D gene. This CDR3 comprises 13 residues. The V gene lost 0 bases and the J gene lost 7 bases, with 7 bases spanning the gap. Germline V gene data show CDR1 as SGDLS and CDR2 as YYNGEE. The chain's CDR3 is CASSVEGFGELFF. The CDR3, as DNA: TGTGCCAGCAGCGTAGAGGGATTCGGGGAGCTGTTTTTT. The full variable domain, rest sourced from reference TRBV9 and TRBJ2-2, is DSGVTQTPKHLITATGQRVTLRCSPRSGDLSVYWYQQSLDQGLQFLIQYYNGEERAKGNILERFSAQQFPDLHSELNLSSLELGDSALYFCASSVEGFGELFFGEGSRLTVL.

This sequence joins TRBV4-3 and TRBJ2-2; D possibly corresponds to TRBD1 (5 bases). Trimming stripped 1 base from V and 6 bases from J, with 12 bases between. There are 15 residues in the CDR3. The germline V gene has CDR1 LGHNA and CDR2 YSLEER. The CDR3 loop is CASSQVVQGAGELFF. CDR3 nucleotide sequence: TGCGCCAGCAGCCAAGTAGTGCAGGGCGCCGGGGAGCTGTTTTTT.

Many counts were recorded for this clonotype. The gene calls are TRBV27 and TRBJ2-3; D not certain. The V end lost 8 bases, the J end lost 0 bases, and 15 bases lay between the germline ends. Germline assignment: CDR1 MNHEY and CDR2 SMNVEV (reference sequence). The CDR3 extends over 15 amino acids. Written as DNA, the CDR3 is TGTGCCAGCCTTCTCAGATTCTCTAGCACAGATACGCAGTATTTT. It translates to CASLLRFSSTDTQYF.

This clonotype was picked up a small number of times. V is TRBV24-1 and J is TRBJ1-1; D uncertain. The V and J ends lost 8 bases and 4 bases respectively, with 13 bases between them. Germline lookup yields CDR1 KGHDR and CDR2 SFDVKD. The CDR3 sequence is 13 residues long. CDR3: CATKGGTGTEAFF. CDR3 in DNA: TGTGCCACCAAAGGAGGTACGGGCACTGAAGCTTTCTTT.

To note about this clonotype: A much larger clone lies a single base off, so this may be a read error. The CDR3 loop reads CASSYLRGTSNQLQHF. The CDR3 DNA follows: TGTGCCAGCAGTTACCTTAGGGGGACTAGCAATCAGCTCCAGCATTTT. The chain combines TRBV6-6 with TRBJ1-5; a weak D match, TRBD1 (6 bases). Germline V lookup: CDR1 MNHNY, CDR2 SVGAGI (reference sequence). The CDR3 extends over 16 amino acids.

This clonotype has a handful of counts. This rearrangement joins TRBV30 to TRBJ1-4, with a possible D match to TRBD1 (5 bases). Germline CDR1 is GTSNPN and CDR2 is SVGIG (reference sequence). This CDR3 is 14 amino acids long. V lost 4 bases and J 0 bases, leaving 9 bases between the germline ends. The CDR3 region is CAWTTVATNEKLFF. The CDR3 nucleotides are TGTGCCTGGACGACAGTTGCAACTAATGAAAAACTGTTTTTT.

This clonotype was observed a few times. This chain uses TRBV24-1 with TRBJ1-5; D call uncertain. Germline V lookup: CDR1 KGHDR, CDR2 SFDVKD. The CDR3 has 14 amino acids. V was shortened by 5 bases and J by 2 bases, with 9 bases between the two germline ends. Here the CDR3 reads CATSVGGGNQPQHF. CDR3 in DNA: TGTGCCACCAGTGTTGGCGGGGGCAATCAGCCCCAGCATTTT.

About this clonotype itself: A clone one base away is much larger, so this may be a read error. V and J are TRBV5-4 and TRBJ2-3; 9 bases match TRBD1. CDR3 length equals 17 residues. The J segment lost 1 base and the V segment lost 0 bases, leaving 6 bases of the junction unmatched. Per germline, CDR1 SGHNT and CDR2 YYREEE (reference sequence). The CDR3 DNA reads TGTGCCAGCAGCTTGGCCGGGACAGGGTACTGCACAGATACGCAGTATTTT. It specifies CASSLAGTGYCTDTQYF.

Concerning this clonotype: This could be a read error, since a much larger clone is one nucleotide away. This sequence joins TRBV7-9 and TRBJ2-5, with 8 positions matching TRBD1. Losses at the gene ends were 8 bases for V and 5 bases for J; bases not matched to a gene: 7. Germline CDR1 SEHNR, CDR2 FQNEAQ (reference sequence). The CDR3 runs to 13 residues. The CDR3 DNA is TGTGCCAGCGGGCCAGACAGGGGTGAGACCCAGTACTTC. Translating gives CASGPDRGETQYF.

As regards this clonotype: It may be a read error: a sequence one base away is much more abundant. The gene calls are TRBV2 and TRBJ1-5; possible D gene TRBD1, 6 bases. This CDR3 region has 14 residues. Germline lookup yields CDR1 SNHLY and CDR2 FYNNEI. This CDR3 is CASSRGQLYQPRHF. In DNA form, the CDR3 reads TGTGCCAGCAGTCGAGGACAGTTATATCAGCCCCGGCATTTT.

The chain has TRBV10-3 and TRBJ2-3, with 11 bases matching TRBD1. In germline, CDR1 is ENHRY, CDR2 SYGVKD. The V and J ends lost 5 bases and 6 bases, in that order; junction bases with no gene match: 7. This CDR3 has 15 amino acids. This chain's CDR3 is CAISSGQGELDTQYF. Here the CDR3 DNA reads TGTGCCATCAGTTCGGGACAGGGGGAACTGGATACGCAGTATTTT.